This passage covers 29 T cell receptor beta chains from one sample sequenced in a study of cytomegalovirus exposure and HLA in healthy donors. 13 Jbeta primers and 60 Vbeta primers were used for the PCR. Generated by immunoSEQ multiplex PCR, the TCRdb table keeps only in-frame clones and is missing some. The table shows roughly 200,000 clones, with approximately 77% occurring only once. The specimen was PBMCs. The receptors originated from a man between 35 and 55 years old in good health and CMV-seropositive.

The chain carries TRBV7-9 and TRBJ2-5, with TRBD1 as a possible D gene (6 bases). The J call may be faulty, since TRBJ2-7 better matches the DNA end. The length of the CDR3 is 12 residues. The germline CDR1 and CDR2 sequences are SEHNR and FQNEAQ (reference sequence). The CDR3 here is CASSSQGNEQYF. The CDR3 region has the DNA TGTGCCAGCAGCTCACAGGGTAACGAGCAGTACTTC.

The rearrangement joins TRBV5-1 to TRBJ2-7; 12 bases fit TRBD2. Germline V gives CDR1 SGHRS, CDR2 YFSETQ. V was pared by 4 bases and J by 0 bases, with 2 bases of the junction left unmatched. The CDR3 has 15 amino acids. DNA for the CDR3: TGCGCCAGCAGCCCGACTAGCGGGAGCTCCTACGAGCAGTACTTC. Residues: CASSPTSGSSYEQYF.

CDR3 in DNA: TGTGCCAGCAGCTTAACGACTAGCTCCTACGAGCAGTACTTC. It translates to CASSLTTSSYEQYF. V usage is TRBV7-2 and J usage is TRBJ2-5; possibly TRBD2 for D (6 bases). The end of the DNA is better explained by TRBJ2-7, so the J call may be wrong. There are 14 residues in the CDR3. Germline assignment: CDR1 SGHTA and CDR2 FQGNSA.

The chain couples TRBV7-8 to TRBJ2-1; D not certain. CDR3 length equals 13 residues. Germline V gene data show CDR1 as SGHVS and CDR2 as FQNEAQ. V gave up 1 base and J gave up 6 bases, with 7 bases separating them. The CDR3 loop reads CASSLEQPNEQFF. CDR3 coding DNA: TGTGCCAGCAGCTTAGAACAGCCCAATGAGCAGTTCTTC.

In regard to this clone: The identical CDR3 is also encoded by other nucleotide sequences in the sample. V is TRBV7-9 and J is TRBJ2-7, with D perhaps matching TRBD1 (5 bases). This CDR3 is 17 amino acids long. The germline CDR1 and CDR2 sequences are SEHNR and FQNEAQ (reference sequence). Trimming stripped 1 base from V and 6 bases from J, with 22 bases between. This chain's CDR3 is CASSLETGRNREGEQYF. The CDR3 region has the DNA TGTGCCAGCAGCTTAGAAACAGGCAGGAACAGAGAAGGCGAGCAGTACTTC.

The chain combines TRBV11-1 with TRBJ2-7, with 8 bases fitting TRBD2. CDR3 length: 14 amino acids. CDR1 is SGHAT and CDR2 is FQDESV in the germline V gene (reference sequence). Germline trimming cut 5 bases from V and 2 bases from J; bases unmatched to any gene: 5. The CDR3, as DNA: TGTGCCAGCAGCATTAGCGGGACAACCTACGAGCAGTACTTC. Encoded protein: CASSISGTTYEQYF. Using reference TRBV11-1 and TRBJ2-7 for the parts outside the CDR3, the full variable domain is EAEVAQSPRYKITEKSQAVAFWCDPISGHATLYWYRQILGQGPELLVQFQDESVVDDSQLPKDRFSAERLKGVDSTLKIQPAELGDSAMYLCASSISGTTYEQYFGPGTRLTVT.

The J gene is TRBJ1-3, the V gene TRBV30, with 7 positions matching TRBD1. The CDR3 has 13 residues. Unmatched junction bases numbered 2, after V lost 3 bases and J lost 3 bases. CDR1 GTSNPN and CDR2 SVGIG come from the germline V gene (reference sequence). This CDR3 reads CAWSTGVGNTIYF. The CDR3 bases are TGTGCCTGGAGCACAGGGGTTGGAAACACCATATATTTT.

This clone has only a few counts. Additional DNA sequences in this sample encode the identical CDR3. The chain combines TRBV5-1 with TRBJ2-5; the match to TRBD1 covers 11 bases. Germline V CDR1 and CDR2: SGHRS, YFSETQ. The CDR3 totals 16 residues. V was clipped by 0 bases and J by 1 base; unmatched bases: 2. CDR3 in amino acids: CASSLAGTGGQETQYF. The DNA of the CDR3 is TGCGCCAGCAGCTTGGCCGGGACAGGGGGCCAAGAGACCCAGTACTTC.

The chain joins TRBV19 to TRBJ2-1, with 14 bases that match TRBD2. Germline V lookup: CDR1 LNHDA, CDR2 SQIVND (reference sequence). The CDR3 spans 15 residues. The junction had 2 bases not matched to a gene; V was cut back by 6 bases and J by 4 bases. The CDR3 DNA is TGTGCCAGTAGCGGGACTAGCGGGAGATACAATGAGCAGTTCTTC. Amino acids: CASSGTSGRYNEQFF.

CDR3 in amino acids: CASSPDGGLEDGYTF. CDR3 in DNA: TGTGCCAGTAGTCCAGACGGAGGTCTCGAGGATGGCTACACCTTC. V and J are TRBV19 and TRBJ1-2; no firm D call. V lost 5 bases, J lost 6 bases, and 19 bases lay in between. CDR1 and CDR2 from the germline V gene are LNHDA and SQIVND (reference sequence). CDR3 length: 15 amino acids. The variable domain in full, completed from reference TRBV19 and TRBJ1-2, reads DGGITQSPKYLFRKEGQNVTLSCEQNLNHDAMYWYRQDPGQGLRLIYYSQIVNDFQKGDIAEGYSVSREKKESFPLTVTSAQKNPTAFYLCASSPDGGLEDGYTFGSGTRLTVV.

The chain combines TRBV2 with TRBJ1-6; 9 bases align to TRBD1. The CDR3 contains 17 residues. The germline V gene encodes CDR1 SNHLY and CDR2 FYNNEI. V shed 3 bases and J 6 bases; nucleotides not matched to a gene: 9. The DNA of the CDR3 is TGTGCCAGCAGTGAGCCGGGACAGGGTTTTCTTAATTCACCCCTCCACTTT. Its translation: CASSEPGQGFLNSPLHF.

The J gene is TRBJ2-3, the V gene TRBV6-4, with 7 nucleotides matching TRBD2. Unmatched junction bases numbered 14, after V lost 9 bases and J lost 2 bases. This CDR3 is built from 16 residues. CDR1 is MRHNA, CDR2 SNTAGT, per germline. The CDR3 region has the DNA TGTGCCAGGGGGCTCGGGGGGAATCGATACACAGATACGCAGTATTTT. This sequence encodes CARGLGGNRYTDTQYF.

This chain joins TRBV4-2 and TRBJ2-2; D uncertain. The CDR3 has 13 amino acids. CDR1 is LGHNA, CDR2 YNFKEQ, per germline. V lost 1 base, J lost 7 bases, and 7 bases lay in between. In DNA, the CDR3 is TGTGCCAGCAGCCAAGTTCTTTTCGGGGAGCTGTTTTTT. Its protein is CASSQVLFGELFF.

V gene TRBV4-2 combines with J gene TRBJ1-5; 7 bases line up with TRBD1. The CDR3 totals 20 residues. Looked up from germline, CDR1 is LGHNA and CDR2 is YNFKEQ. J was trimmed by 0 bases and V by 1 base; bases with no gene match: 15. Here the CDR3 DNA reads TGTGCCAGCAGCCAAGTCGAGGCAGGGGGTTTCTTAAGTAGCAATCAGCCCCAGCATTTT. Protein sequence: CASSQVEAGGFLSSNQPQHF.

As concerns this clone: The junction departs from germline at one end; a sequencing error may be responsible. The chain is built from TRBV5-1 and TRBJ2-7, with D maybe TRBD1 (6 bases). The length of the CDR3 is 13 residues. CDR1 and CDR2 (germline): SGHRS, YFSETQ. For the CDR3, the DNA is TGTGCCAGCAGCTTGGCCGGGACATGGGAGCAGTACTTC. Translated: CASSLAGTWEQYF.

V gene TRBV6-1 combines with J gene TRBJ2-1; 7 nucleotides align to TRBD1. This CDR3 has 14 amino acids. Trimming took 6 bases from V and 4 from J; bases not matched to a gene: 6. Germline V gene data show CDR1 as MNHNS and CDR2 as SASEGT. The DNA for the CDR3 is TGTGCCAGCAGCAGGGGGACGAGGTACAATGAGCAGTTCTTC. This translates into CASSRGTRYNEQFF.

There are a few counts of this clone. The chain carries TRBV5-6 and TRBJ2-3, with D unresolved. This CDR3 comprises 12 residues. Germline V gives CDR1 SGHDT, CDR2 YYEEEE. V was shortened by 0 bases and J by 8 bases, with 7 bases between the two germline ends. CDR3 sequence: CASSLGASTQYF. DNA of the CDR3: TGTGCCAGCAGCTTGGGAGCGAGTACGCAGTATTTT.

CDR3 sequence: CASARASTDTQYF. In DNA form, the CDR3 reads TGTGCTAGTGCCCGCGCGAGCACAGATACGCAGTATTTT. J is TRBJ2-3 and V is TRBV12-5, with D hard to call. The CDR3 has 13 amino acids. Trimming took 7 bases from V and 0 from J, leaving 8 bases between them. Germline CDR1 LGHNT, CDR2 FRNRAP.

The chain has TRBV10-1 and TRBJ2-7; the D gene is possibly TRBD2 (6 bases). V was shortened by 7 bases and J by 7 bases, with 17 bases between the two germline ends. Germline CDR1 is WNHNN and CDR2 is SYGVQD (reference sequence). This CDR3 is 13 amino acids long. CDR3 in DNA: TGCGCCAGCACCAGGGTCCTAGGAGGGGAGCAGTACTTC. It encodes CASTRVLGGEQYF.

This clone was seen a few times. The rearrangement uses TRBV18 and TRBJ2-7, with TRBD1 identical over 8 bases. The germline V gene encodes CDR1 KGHSH and CDR2 LQKENI. V lost 3 bases to trimming and J lost 2 bases; unmatched junction nucleotides: 6. The CDR3 is made up of 15 amino acids. The CDR3 DNA sequence: TGTGCCAGCTCACCGGGCAGGGGGCAGACCTACGAGCAGTACTTC. Its protein is CASSPGRGQTYEQYF.

This clone was seen a single time. The CDR3: CAITPSISNYGYTF. CDR3 DNA: TGTGCCATCACTCCTTCTATTTCTAACTATGGCTACACCTTC. The chain combines TRBV10-3 with TRBJ1-2; no firm D call. Germline V gene sequence: CDR1 ENHRY, CDR2 SYGVKD. Trimming took off 7 bases at V and 0 bases at J, with 12 bases between the two ends. The CDR3 loop spans 14 amino acids.

The rearrangement links TRBV6-5 to TRBJ2-3; 9 bases agree with TRBD2. Germline loops: CDR1 MNHEY, CDR2 SVGAGI. The trim removed 4 bases at V and 3 bases at J, leaving 5 bases unmatched. The CDR3 runs to 15 residues. The CDR3 DNA reads TGTGCCAGCAGTTCCCTGAGCGGGGGGACAGATACGCAGTATTTT. As protein: CASSSLSGGTDTQYF.

The CDR3 nucleotides read TGTGCCAGTACTTCTGGAGGGCATGGAAACACCATATATTTT. It codes for CASTSGGHGNTIYF. This chain uses TRBV19 with TRBJ1-3, with D hard to call. The V end lost 7 bases, the J end lost 3 bases, and 13 bases lay between the germline ends. Looked up from germline, CDR1 is LNHDA and CDR2 is SQIVND (reference sequence). The CDR3 runs to 14 residues.

The chain joins TRBV2 to TRBJ1-5, with D perhaps TRBD1 (5 bases). The V end was cut by 6 bases, the J end by 4 bases, with 16 bases between. The CDR3 contains 15 residues. CDR1 is SNHLY and CDR2 is FYNNEI in the germline V gene. CDR3 in DNA: TGTGCCAGCAGCCCCCGGCGACAGCTAAATCAGCCCCAGCATTTT. Protein product: CASSPRRQLNQPQHF.

As regards this clone: Likely a read error: the CDR3 ends without its conserved phenylalanine or tryptophan. The DNA is left out, because the CDR3 cannot be placed on it with certainty; the CDR3 is given as TCRdb lists it. The chain uses TRBV28 and TRBJ1-2; whether TRBD1, the table's D call, matches the DNA was not checked. Per the germline V gene, CDR1 is MDHEN and CDR2 is SYDVKM. The CDR3 region is 10 residues in length, termini included. CDR3 sequence: CASSLHRGRL.

V is TRBV4-3 and J is TRBJ2-4; D possibly corresponds to TRBD2 (5 bases). Germline lookup yields CDR1 LGHNA and CDR2 YSLEER. Trimming removed 3 bases at V and 6 bases at J, with 15 bases between. This CDR3 has 15 amino acids. The CDR3 region has the DNA TGCGCCAGCAGCCAGGGAGACCGGGTCCTAAACATTCAGTACTTC. Encoded protein: CASSQGDRVLNIQYF.

The V and J genes are TRBV25-1 and TRBJ2-5; TRBD1 is a possible D gene (5 bases). There are 15 residues in the CDR3. Trimming left V 0 bases short and J 4 bases short, with 12 bases between. The germline gives CDR1 MGHDK, CDR2 SYGVNS. CDR3 bases: TGTGCCAGCAGTGAATACCAGGGTTTGGGAGAGACCCAGTACTTC. Translation gives CASSEYQGLGETQYF.

This chain joins TRBV6-1 and TRBJ1-4; D might be TRBD1 (5 bases). The CDR3 is 15 residues long. Per the germline V gene, CDR1 is MNHNS and CDR2 is SASEGT. V was trimmed by 1 base and J by 0 bases, leaving 6 bases between them. CDR3 sequence reads: CASSEGGATNEKLFF. CDR3 bases: TGTGCCAGCAGTGAAGGGGGGGCAACTAATGAAAAACTGTTTTTT.

V gene TRBV6-1 combines with J gene TRBJ1-4; D possibly corresponds to TRBD1 (5 bases). CDR1 and CDR2 from the germline V gene are MNHNS and SASEGT. The CDR3 spans 13 residues. The V end was cut by 5 bases, the J end by 8 bases, with 12 bases between. The CDR3 DNA sequence: TGTGCCAGCAGTCGGCCGGGGGAAGAAAAACTGTTTTTT. This gives the protein CASSRPGEEKLFF.